What follows describes a single T cell receptor beta chain. The data derive from a study of blood T cell repertoires in COVID-19. Overall study context: Sample material is recorded as cDNA or gDNA derived from T cells, B-cell-depleted T cells, or PBMCs.

Authors' processing steps: Nucleated cell counts were estimated from reference gene primer amplification. Profiling relied on immunoSEQ multiplex PCR, and the TCRdb table lists in-frame clones only, not all of them. D and trimming come from the DNA, and the V and J calls and clone size come from that table. This sample has more than 120,000 clones, with approximately 89% found just once. This clonotype was obtained from a human donor in a cohort sampled during active COVID-19. The sequencing sample was made of peripheral blood.

The CDR3 loop reads CASTSSSYNEQFF. CDR3 DNA: TGTGCCAGCACCTCGAGCTCCTACAATGAGCAGTTCTTC. The chain joins TRBV7-9 to TRBJ2-1; D is uncertain. The CDR3 contains 13 residues. Germline assignment: CDR1 SEHNR and CDR2 FQNEAQ (reference sequence). V shed 7 bases and J shed 0 bases, with 7 bases lying between them. The entire variable domain, with the rest obtained from reference TRBV7-9 and TRBJ2-1, is as follows: DTGVSQNPRHKITKRGQNVTFRCDPISEHNRLYWYRQTLGQGPEFLTYFQNEAQLEKSRLLSDRFSAERPKGSFSTLEIQRTEQGDSAMYLCASTSSSYNEQFFGPGTRLTVL.